This is a list of T cell receptor beta chains from one sample in a study of T-cell memory formation after mild COVID-19. TCRdb used MiXCR to reprocess the 5' RACE reads, holding one entry per CDR3 protein. The table lists approximately 350,000 distinct CDR3 sequences, 25% to 30% of them singletons. Material for sequencing was PBMCs or a T cell subset sorted from them (not recorded which). These receptors were taken from an adult woman who had mild COVID-19 (a few samples of this study predate the infection). Cell type and time point are not known. CDR3s include the opening cysteine and the closing phenylalanine or tryptophan. The D gene is left open where the match is weak. Only part of the rows carry a size: once, few, many, or a class if the clone is expanded.

V gene: TRBV7-9
D gene: .
J gene: TRBJ1-1
clone size: .
CDR3 DNA: TGTGCCAGCAGCGGCAACAGTGATTTAGGAACTGAAGCTTTCTTT
CDR3 protein: CASSGNSDLGTEAFF

V gene: TRBV7-2
D gene: .
J gene: TRBJ2-2
clone size: .
CDR3 DNA: TGTGCCAGCAGCCCAGATGGGGCTAGCTCTAACACCGGGGAGCTGTTTTTT
CDR3 protein: CASSPDGASSNTGELFF

V gene: TRBV6-2/TRBV6-3
D gene: .
J gene: TRBJ1-1
clone size: .
CDR3 DNA: TGTGCCAGCAGTTACTCGTTTCGGCGGTCGAACACTGAAGCTTTCTTT
CDR3 protein: CASSYSFRRSNTEAFF

V gene: TRBV5-1
D gene: .
J gene: TRBJ2-3
clone size: few
CDR3 DNA: TGCGCCAGCAGCCGGACTCTTGAGGCAGATACGCAGTATTTT
CDR3 protein: CASSRTLEADTQYF

V gene: TRBV15
D gene: .
J gene: TRBJ2-3
clone size: few
CDR3 DNA: TGTGCCACCAGCGAGGGAACGGCAGGGACCCCTAGCACAGATACGCAGTATTTT
CDR3 protein: CATSEGTAGTPSTDTQYF

V gene: TRBV7-2
D gene: TRBD2
J gene: TRBJ2-5
clone size: few
CDR3 DNA: TGTGCCAGCAGCTTAGCCCTTAGCGGGGAGACCCAGTACTTC
CDR3 protein: CASSLALSGETQYF

V gene: TRBV7-9
D gene: .
J gene: TRBJ2-1
clone size: .
CDR3 DNA: TGTGCCAGCAGCCCCCCCGCGTGGATAGTTGGGGAGCAGTTCTTC
CDR3 protein: CASSPPAWIVGEQFF

V gene: TRBV6-2/TRBV6-3
D gene: TRBD1
J gene: TRBJ2-3
clone size: few
CDR3 DNA: TGTGCCAGCCGGGACAGGGTATCCGATACGCAGTATTTT
CDR3 protein: CASRDRVSDTQYF

V gene: TRBV12-3/TRBV12-4
D gene: TRBD1
J gene: TRBJ1-1
clone size: few
CDR3 DNA: TGTGCCAGCAGCCCGGGACAGGGAATCACTGAAGCTTTCTTT
CDR3 protein: CASSPGQGITEAFF

V gene: TRBV27
D gene: .
J gene: TRBJ2-1
clone size: few
CDR3 DNA: TGTGCCAGCAGTTTAGGGAAACCGTGGGTTTCATACAATGAGCAGTTCTTC
CDR3 protein: CASSLGKPWVSYNEQFF

V gene: TRBV28
D gene: TRBD2
J gene: TRBJ2-1
clone size: .
CDR3 DNA: TGTGCCAGCAGTTTCCCCAGCGGGAGGGCAAATGAGCAGTTCTTC
CDR3 protein: CASSFPSGRANEQFF

V gene: TRBV5-1
D gene: .
J gene: TRBJ1-2
clone size: .
CDR3 DNA: TGCGCCAGCAGCTTGGATGCACAGGGAATTGGCTACACCTTC
CDR3 protein: CASSLDAQGIGYTF

V gene: TRBV7-3
D gene: .
J gene: TRBJ2-3
clone size: .
CDR3 DNA: TGTGCCAGCAGATTGGGGGGATCGACATCCACAGATACGCAGTATTTT
CDR3 protein: CASRLGGSTSTDTQYF

V gene: TRBV6-5
D gene: TRBD1
J gene: TRBJ1-6
clone size: .
CDR3 DNA: TGTGCCAGCAGCCCTCAGGGGGCGATCAATTCACCCCTCCACTTT
CDR3 protein: CASSPQGAINSPLHF

V gene: TRBV4-1
D gene: .
J gene: TRBJ1-1
clone size: once
CDR3 DNA: TGCGCCAGCAGCCGCCTAGAGAACACTGAAGATTTCTTT
CDR3 protein: CASSRLENTEDFF

V gene: TRBV27
D gene: .
J gene: TRBJ1-6
clone size: .
CDR3 DNA: TGTGCCAGCAGCTCACAGGGTTGGAGCTCCTATAATTCACCCCTCCACTTT
CDR3 protein: CASSSQGWSSYNSPLHF

V gene: TRBV30
D gene: .
J gene: TRBJ2-7
clone size: few
CDR3 DNA: TGTGCCTGGCGACCCTCGGTTGCCTACGAGCAGTACTTC
CDR3 protein: CAWRPSVAYEQYF

V gene: TRBV5-1
D gene: .
J gene: TRBJ2-2
clone size: .
CDR3 DNA: TGCGCCAGCAGCTTGATCGGGGGAGAGGCCGGGGAGCTGTTTTTT
CDR3 protein: CASSLIGGEAGELFF

V gene: TRBV7-2
D gene: .
J gene: TRBJ2-3
clone size: .
CDR3 DNA: TGTGCCAGCAGCATAGTGTCCGATACGCAGTATTTT
CDR3 protein: CASSIVSDTQYF

V gene: TRBV7-2
D gene: TRBD2
J gene: TRBJ2-7
clone size: many
CDR3 DNA: TGTGCCAGCAGCTTAGTCCCCAGCGGGGGGGGCTACGAGCAGTACTTC
CDR3 protein: CASSLVPSGGGYEQYF

V gene: TRBV20-1
D gene: .
J gene: TRBJ1-5
clone size: .
CDR3 DNA: TGCAGTGCTAGAGATGCCAGGCTCAGCAATCAGCCCCAGCATTTT
CDR3 protein: CSARDARLSNQPQHF

V gene: TRBV24-1
D gene: .
J gene: TRBJ2-1
clone size: many
CDR3 DNA: TGTGCCACCAGTGATTTGAATGAGCAGTTCTTC
CDR3 protein: CATSDLNEQFF

V gene: TRBV7-9
D gene: TRBD2
J gene: TRBJ2-3
clone size: .
CDR3 DNA: TGTGCCAGCAGCTTTCCGGGACAAGGACTAGCGGGGGGCCCAGATACGCAGTATTTT
CDR3 protein: CASSFPGQGLAGGPDTQYF

V gene: TRBV19
D gene: TRBD1
J gene: TRBJ2-7
clone size: few
CDR3 DNA: TGTGCCAGTAGTCGGGACAGGGTTAACTACGAGCAGTACTTC
CDR3 protein: CASSRDRVNYEQYF

V gene: TRBV5-1
D gene: .
J gene: TRBJ1-1
clone size: few
CDR3 DNA: TGCGCCAGCAGCTTGACTTTGAATGTCGGGGGCACTGAAGCTTTCTTT
CDR3 protein: CASSLTLNVGGTEAFF

V gene: TRBV7-2
D gene: .
J gene: TRBJ2-3
clone size: few
CDR3 DNA: TGTGCCAGCAGCATCCGGAGCCACACAGATACGCAGTATTTT
CDR3 protein: CASSIRSHTDTQYF

V gene: TRBV5-1
D gene: .
J gene: TRBJ2-1
clone size: few
CDR3 DNA: TGCGCCAGCAGCCCGACATCGGGCTGGAATGAGCAGTTCTTC
CDR3 protein: CASSPTSGWNEQFF

V gene: TRBV7-9
D gene: TRBD1
J gene: TRBJ1-5
clone size: .
CDR3 DNA: TGTGCCAGCAGCTTCGGGACAGGGACCCAGCATTTT
CDR3 protein: CASSFGTGTQHF

V gene: TRBV20-1
D gene: TRBD2
J gene: TRBJ2-1
clone size: few
CDR3 DNA: TGCAGTGCTAGAGGCGGGAGGGGTCCAAATGAGCAGTTCTTC
CDR3 protein: CSARGGRGPNEQFF

V gene: TRBV5-1
D gene: .
J gene: TRBJ2-3
clone size: .
CDR3 DNA: TGCGCCAGCAGCTTAATTTGGCGGAGCACAGATACGCAGTATTTT
CDR3 protein: CASSLIWRSTDTQYF

V gene: TRBV12-3/TRBV12-4
D gene: TRBD2
J gene: TRBJ2-1
clone size: few
CDR3 DNA: TGTGCCAGCAGTTTCCGGTGGACTAGCGGGATCTACAATGAGCAGTTCTTC
CDR3 protein: CASSFRWTSGIYNEQFF

V gene: TRBV7-6
D gene: TRBD2
J gene: TRBJ2-5
clone size: few
CDR3 DNA: TGTGCCAGCAGCTTGGGACTAGCGGGGACCCAAGAGACCCAGTACTTC
CDR3 protein: CASSLGLAGTQETQYF

V gene: TRBV2
D gene: .
J gene: TRBJ2-5
clone size: few
CDR3 DNA: TGTGCCAGCAATTTCGCCCACGAGACCCAGTACTTC
CDR3 protein: CASNFAHETQYF

V gene: TRBV5-4
D gene: TRBD1
J gene: TRBJ2-7
clone size: .
CDR3 DNA: TGTGCCAGCAGCTCTACCAATCCGGGACAGGACCGAGAGCAGTACTTC
CDR3 protein: CASSSTNPGQDREQYF

V gene: TRBV29-1
D gene: .
J gene: TRBJ2-7
clone size: few
CDR3 DNA: TGCAGCGTTGAAGGGACAAACTACGAGCAGTACTTC
CDR3 protein: CSVEGTNYEQYF

V gene: TRBV5-6
D gene: .
J gene: TRBJ1-1
clone size: .
CDR3 DNA: TGTGCCAGCAGCTTGTCCCGGGAAGGGAACACTGAAGCTTTCTTT
CDR3 protein: CASSLSREGNTEAFF